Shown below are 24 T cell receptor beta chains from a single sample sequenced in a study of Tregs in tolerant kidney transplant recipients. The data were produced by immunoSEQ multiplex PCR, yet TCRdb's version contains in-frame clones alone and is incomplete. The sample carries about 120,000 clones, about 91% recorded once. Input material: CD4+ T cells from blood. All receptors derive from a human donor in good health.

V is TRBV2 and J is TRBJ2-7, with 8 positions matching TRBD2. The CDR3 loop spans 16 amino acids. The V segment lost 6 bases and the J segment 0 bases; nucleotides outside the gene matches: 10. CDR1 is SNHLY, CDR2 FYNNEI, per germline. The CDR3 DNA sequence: TGTGCCAGCAGCCATGGAGCGGGGGCGTACTCCTACGAGCAGTACTTC. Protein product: CASSHGAGAYSYEQYF. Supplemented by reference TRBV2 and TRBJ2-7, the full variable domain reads EPEVTQTPSHQVTQMGQEVILRCVPISNHLYFYWYRQILGQKVEFLVSFYNNEISEKSEIFDDQFSVERPDGSNFTLKIRSTKLEDSAMYFCASSHGAGAYSYEQYFGPGTRLTVT.

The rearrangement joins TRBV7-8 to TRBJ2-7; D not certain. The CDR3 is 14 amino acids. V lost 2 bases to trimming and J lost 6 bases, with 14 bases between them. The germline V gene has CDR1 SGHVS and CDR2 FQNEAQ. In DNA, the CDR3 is TGTGCCAGCAGCTTAAGTGGGCTGATGGGCGAGCAGTACTTC. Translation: CASSLSGLMGEQYF.

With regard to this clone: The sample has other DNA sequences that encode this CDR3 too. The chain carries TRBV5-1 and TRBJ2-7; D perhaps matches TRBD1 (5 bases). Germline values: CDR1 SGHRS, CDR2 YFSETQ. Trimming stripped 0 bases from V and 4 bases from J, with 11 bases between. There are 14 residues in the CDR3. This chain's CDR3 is CASSLGQGGYEQYF. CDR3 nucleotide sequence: TGCGCCAGCAGCTTGGGCCAGGGTGGTTACGAGCAGTACTTC. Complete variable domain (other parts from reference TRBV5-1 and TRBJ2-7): KAGVTQTPRYLIKTRGQQVTLSCSPISGHRSVSWYQQTPGQGLQFLFEYFSETQRNKGNFPGRFSGRQFSNSRSEMNVSTLELGDSALYLCASSLGQGGYEQYFGPGTRLTVT.

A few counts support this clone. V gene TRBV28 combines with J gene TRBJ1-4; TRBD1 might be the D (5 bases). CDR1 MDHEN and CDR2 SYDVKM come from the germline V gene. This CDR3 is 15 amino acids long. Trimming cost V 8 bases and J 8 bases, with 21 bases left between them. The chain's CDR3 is CASGRWGVTGEKLFF. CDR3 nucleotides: TGTGCCAGCGGCCGATGGGGGGTAACGGGCGAAAAACTGTTTTTT.

The CDR3 reads CATSSQPTDTQYF. As DNA, the CDR3 is TGTGCCACTTCTTCCCAGCCCACAGATACGCAGTATTTT. V is TRBV6-1 and J is TRBJ2-3; D gene ambiguous. CDR1 and CDR2 from the germline V gene are MNHNS and SASEGT. The CDR3 contains 13 residues. Trimming took off 10 bases at V and 2 bases at J, with 13 bases between the two ends.

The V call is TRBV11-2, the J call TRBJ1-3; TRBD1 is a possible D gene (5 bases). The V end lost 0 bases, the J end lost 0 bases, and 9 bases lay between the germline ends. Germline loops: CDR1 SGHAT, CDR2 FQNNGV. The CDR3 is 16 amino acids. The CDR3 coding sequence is TGTGCCAGCAGCTTAGATGGGACCATCTCTGGAAACACCATATATTTT. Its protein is CASSLDGTISGNTIYF.

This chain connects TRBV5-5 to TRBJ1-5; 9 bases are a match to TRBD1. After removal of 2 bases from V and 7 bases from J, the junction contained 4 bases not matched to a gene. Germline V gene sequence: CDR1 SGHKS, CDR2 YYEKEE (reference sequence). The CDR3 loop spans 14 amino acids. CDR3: CASSLQGAEQPQHF. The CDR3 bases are TGTGCCAGCAGCTTACAGGGGGCCGAACAGCCCCAGCATTTT.

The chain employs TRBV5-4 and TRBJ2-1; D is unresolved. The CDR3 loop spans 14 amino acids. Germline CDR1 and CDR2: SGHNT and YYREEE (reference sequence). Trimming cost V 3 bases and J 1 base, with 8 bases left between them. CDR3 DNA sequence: TGTGCCAGCAGCTCAATACCTTCCTACAATGAGCAGTTCTTC. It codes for CASSSIPSYNEQFF.

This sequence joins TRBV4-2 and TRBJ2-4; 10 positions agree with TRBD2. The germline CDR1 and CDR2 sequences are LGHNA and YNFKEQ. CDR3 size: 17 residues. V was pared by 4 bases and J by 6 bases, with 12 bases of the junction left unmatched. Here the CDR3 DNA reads TGTGCCAGCAGCCCGCATCATGGGCCTAGCGGGGGAAACATTCAGTACTTC. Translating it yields CASSPHHGPSGGNIQYF.

CDR3 sequence (DNA): TGTGCCAGCAGCCCACCCCGCCGGTTCCCGTTCTTC. It encodes CASSPPRRFPFF. This rearrangement joins TRBV7-2 to TRBJ2-1, with D unclear. V was trimmed by 5 bases and J by 15 bases, leaving 17 bases between them. This CDR3 is 12 amino acids long. CDR1 is SGHTA and CDR2 is FQGNSA in the germline V gene.

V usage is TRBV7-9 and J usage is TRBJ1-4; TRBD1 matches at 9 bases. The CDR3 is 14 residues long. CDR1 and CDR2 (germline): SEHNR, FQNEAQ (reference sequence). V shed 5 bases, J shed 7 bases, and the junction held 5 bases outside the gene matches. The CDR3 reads CASSIRGQGEKLFF. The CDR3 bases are TGTGCCAGCAGCATCAGGGGACAGGGTGAAAAACTGTTTTTT. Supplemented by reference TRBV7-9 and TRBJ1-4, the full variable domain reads DTGVSQNPRHKITKRGQNVTFRCDPISEHNRLYWYRQTLGQGPEFLTYFQNEAQLEKSRLLSDRFSAERPKGSFSTLEIQRTEQGDSAMYLCASSIRGQGEKLFFGSGTQLSVL.

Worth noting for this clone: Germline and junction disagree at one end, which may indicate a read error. CDR3 DNA sequence: TGCGCCAGCAGTGCCCAGTCTCTAGCGGGTGTAGCACAGTCGTTT. Translated, it gives CASSAQSLAGVAQSF. The J gene is TRBJ2-3, the V gene TRBV10-1, with 8 nucleotides matching TRBD2. This CDR3 is built from 15 residues. The germline CDR1 and CDR2 sequences are WNHNN and SYGVQD (reference sequence).

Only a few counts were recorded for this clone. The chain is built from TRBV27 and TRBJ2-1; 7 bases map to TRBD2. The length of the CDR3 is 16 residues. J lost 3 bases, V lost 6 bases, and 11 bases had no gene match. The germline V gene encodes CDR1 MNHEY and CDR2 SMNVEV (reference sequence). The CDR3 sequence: CASSRGRVSGYNEQFF. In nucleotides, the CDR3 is TGTGCCAGCAGCCGAGGGAGGGTTAGCGGCTACAATGAGCAGTTCTTC.

CDR3 bases: TGCGCCAGCAGCTTAGGGGTCCCAGGCAGCGATACGCAGTATTTT. Translating gives CASSLGVPGSDTQYF. This sequence joins TRBV5-1 and TRBJ2-3; D is possibly TRBD1 (5 bases). CDR1 is SGHRS and CDR2 is YFSETQ in the germline V gene. The CDR3 contains 15 residues. Between the trimmed V and J ends, which lost 2 bases and 6 bases, there was a span of 16 bases.

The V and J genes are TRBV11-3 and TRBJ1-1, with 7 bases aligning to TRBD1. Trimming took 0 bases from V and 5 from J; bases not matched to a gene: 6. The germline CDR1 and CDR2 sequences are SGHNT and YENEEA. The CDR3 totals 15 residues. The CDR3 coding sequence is TGTGCCAGCAGCTTAGACTATCGGACAGGTACTGAAGCTTTCTTT. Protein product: CASSLDYRTGTEAFF.

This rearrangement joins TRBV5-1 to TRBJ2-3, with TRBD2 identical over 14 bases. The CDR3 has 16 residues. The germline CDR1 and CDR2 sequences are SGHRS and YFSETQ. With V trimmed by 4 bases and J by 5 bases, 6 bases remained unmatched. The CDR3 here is CASSRMGTSGGDTQYF. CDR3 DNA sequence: TGCGCCAGCAGCCGCATGGGGACTAGCGGGGGAGATACGCAGTATTTT.

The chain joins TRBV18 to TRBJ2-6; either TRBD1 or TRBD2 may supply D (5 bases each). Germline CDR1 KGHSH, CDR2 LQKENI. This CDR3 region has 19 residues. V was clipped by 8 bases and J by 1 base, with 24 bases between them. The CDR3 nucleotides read TGTGCCAGCCGCCCGGGGCAGGGTGGTCCAGGGTCTGGGGCCAACGTCCTGACTTTC. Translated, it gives CASRPGQGGPGSGANVLTF.

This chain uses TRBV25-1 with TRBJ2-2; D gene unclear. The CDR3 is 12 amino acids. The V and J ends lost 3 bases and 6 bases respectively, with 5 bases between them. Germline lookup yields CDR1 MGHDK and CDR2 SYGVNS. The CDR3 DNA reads TGTGCCAGCAGTGATCAGCCCGGGGAGCTGTTTTTT. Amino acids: CASSDQPGELFF.

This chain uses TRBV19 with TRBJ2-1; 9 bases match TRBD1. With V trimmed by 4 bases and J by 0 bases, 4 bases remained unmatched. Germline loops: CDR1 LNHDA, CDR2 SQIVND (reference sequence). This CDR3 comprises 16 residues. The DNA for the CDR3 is TGTGCCAGTAGTAGGGGGACAGGGAACTCCTACAATGAGCAGTTCTTC. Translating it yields CASSRGTGNSYNEQFF.

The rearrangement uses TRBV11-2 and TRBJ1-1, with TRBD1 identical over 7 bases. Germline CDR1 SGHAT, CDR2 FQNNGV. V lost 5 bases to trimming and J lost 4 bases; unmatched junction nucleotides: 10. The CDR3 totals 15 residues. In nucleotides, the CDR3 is TGTGCCAGCAGCGCCAAAGTCCGGGACAGCACTGAAGCTTTCTTT. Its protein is CASSAKVRDSTEAFF.

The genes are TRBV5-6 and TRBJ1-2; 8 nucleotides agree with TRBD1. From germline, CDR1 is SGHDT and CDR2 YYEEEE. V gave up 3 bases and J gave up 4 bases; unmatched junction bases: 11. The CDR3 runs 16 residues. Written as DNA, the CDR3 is TGTGCCAGCAGCTCACGAACCGGGACAGGCGTCTATGGCTACACCTTC. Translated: CASSSRTGTGVYGYTF.

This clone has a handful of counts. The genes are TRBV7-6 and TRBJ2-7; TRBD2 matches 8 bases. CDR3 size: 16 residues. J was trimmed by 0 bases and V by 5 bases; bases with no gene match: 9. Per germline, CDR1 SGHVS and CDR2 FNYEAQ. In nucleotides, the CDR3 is TGTGCCAGCAGCGTTAATCCCGGGACTAGCTCCTACGAGCAGTACTTC. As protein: CASSVNPGTSSYEQYF.

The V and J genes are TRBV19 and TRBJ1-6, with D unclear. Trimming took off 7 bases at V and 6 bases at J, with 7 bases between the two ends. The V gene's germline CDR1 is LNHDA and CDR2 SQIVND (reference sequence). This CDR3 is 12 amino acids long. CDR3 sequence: CASTLRNSPLHF. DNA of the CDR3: TGTGCCAGTACCCTCCGTAATTCACCCCTCCACTTT.

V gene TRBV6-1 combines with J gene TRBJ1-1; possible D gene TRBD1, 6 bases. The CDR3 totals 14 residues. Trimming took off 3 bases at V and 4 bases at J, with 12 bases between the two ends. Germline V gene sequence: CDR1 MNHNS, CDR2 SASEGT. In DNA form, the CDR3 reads TGTGCCAGCAGTGACCAGGGGCGCGCCACTGAAGCTTTCTTT. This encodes CASSDQGRATEAFF.